This is a list of T cell receptor beta chains from one sample in a study of somatic mutations in cytotoxic T cells in rheumatoid arthritis. Libraries were prepared by immunoSEQ multiplex PCR; TCRdb keeps only in-frame clonotypes and omits some of them. The data show 10,000 to 15,000 clones, roughly 74% seen once. The source material was CD8+ T cells sorted from blood. The receptors derive from an adult with rheumatoid arthritis. CDR3s include the opening cysteine and the closing phenylalanine or tryptophan. The order of the fields is clone size, V gene, J gene, D gene, CDR3 DNA, CDR3 protein. A D gene is named only where the DNA matches it firmly. Size is omitted from some rows. Given values are once, few, many or a class for expanded clones.

NA	TRBV11-2	TRBJ2-1	NA	TGTGCCAGCAGCATAACCTACAATGAGCAGTTCTTC	CASSITYNEQFF
NA	TRBV15	TRBJ2-7	NA	TGTGCCACCAGCAGAGGCGGGTCGATGTACGAGCAGTACTTC	CATSRGGSMYEQYF
NA	TRBV4-1	TRBJ1-4	NA	TGCGCCAGCAGCCAAGGAGGCGGGCTACGGTACGACGAAAAACTGTTTTTT	CASSQGGGLRYDEKLFF
NA	TRBV11-2	TRBJ2-2	TRBD2	TGTGCCAGCAGGATAAGGACTAGCGGGAGTCTCGCGGGGGAGCTGTTTTTT	CASRIRTSGSLAGELFF
few	TRBV5-1	TRBJ1-2	NA	TGCGCCAGCAGCCCGATCATCGACGATTTTAACTATGGCTACACCTTC	CASSPIIDDFNYGYTF
NA	TRBV27	TRBJ2-1	TRBD1	TGTGCCAGCAGCGCCGGGACAGGGGGGATCAATGAGCAGTTCTTC	CASSAGTGGINEQFF
NA	TRBV7-9	TRBJ1-5	TRBD1	TGTGCCAGCAGCTGGGGACAGAATCAGCCCCAGCATTTT	CASSWGQNQPQHF
few	TRBV6-5	TRBJ2-2	NA	TGTGCCAGCAGATCCACAGGGAGACGGACCGGGGAGCTGTTTTTT	CASRSTGRRTGELFF
NA	TRBV28	TRBJ2-7	TRBD1	TGTGCCAGCAGTAACAACAGGGGGGTCTCCTACGAGCAGTACTTC	CASSNNRGVSYEQYF
NA	TRBV11-3	TRBJ2-7	TRBD1	TGTGCCAGCAGCTTGACAGGGGGATACGAGCAGTACTTC	CASSLTGGYEQYF
NA	TRBV5-6	TRBJ2-7	TRBD2	TGTGCCAGCACTTACGGGGGGTCCTCCTACGAGCAGTACTTC	CASTYGGSSYEQYF
NA	TRBV2	TRBJ2-7	TRBD2	TGTGCCAGCAGTGACCCGACTAGCGGGTTATCCTACGAGCAGTACTTC	CASSDPTSGLSYEQYF